The rows below give T cell receptor beta chains drawn from one sample of a study of sequential checkpoint blockade in melanoma. Only in-frame clones appear in the TCRdb table, and some are missing; sequencing was by immunoSEQ multiplex PCR. The sample holds about 22,000 clones, 65% to 90% seen once. The source material was CD8+ T cells sorted from blood (inferred from file names), sampled from a patient given nivolumab and ipilimumab in sequence. The source of these receptors is a human donor with melanoma. The CDR3 runs from the conserved cysteine through the conserved F or W. The order of the fields is J gene, clone size, V gene, CDR3 length, D gene, CDR3 protein, CDR3 DNA. A D gene is named only where the DNA matches it firmly. A row's size may be missing; if present it is once, few, many or a size class.

j_gene: TRBJ1-1
abundance: -
v_gene: TRBV4-2
len: 13
d_gene: -
CDR3aa: CASSRTIGAEAFF
CDR3nt: TGTGCCAGCAGCAGGACAATTGGGGCCGAAGCTTTCTTT

j_gene: TRBJ2-3
abundance: -
v_gene: TRBV29-1
len: 17
d_gene: TRBD2
CDR3aa: CSVWGTSGMEVTDTQYF
CDR3nt: TGCAGCGTGTGGGGGACTAGCGGGATGGAGGTAACAGATACGCAGTATTTT

j_gene: TRBJ2-1
abundance: -
v_gene: TRBV28
len: 14
d_gene: TRBD2
CDR3aa: CASSFSGGTNEQFF
CDR3nt: TGTGCCAGCAGTTTTAGCGGGGGGACCAATGAGCAGTTCTTC

j_gene: TRBJ2-7
abundance: -
v_gene: TRBV5-1
len: 14
d_gene: -
CDR3aa: CASSLVTGEDEQYF
CDR3nt: TGCGCCAGCAGCTTGGTGACAGGAGAGGACGAGCAGTACTTC

j_gene: TRBJ2-7
abundance: -
v_gene: TRBV6-4
len: 13
d_gene: -
CDR3aa: CASTLWGVHEQYF
CDR3nt: TGTGCCAGCACTCTCTGGGGGGTCCACGAGCAGTACTTC

j_gene: TRBJ2-7
abundance: -
v_gene: TRBV19
len: 15
d_gene: -
CDR3aa: CASSNPMTGSYEQYF
CDR3nt: TGTGCCAGTAGTAATCCTATGACAGGCTCCTACGAGCAGTACTTC

j_gene: TRBJ2-7
abundance: -
v_gene: TRBV19
len: 14
d_gene: -
CDR3aa: CASSIDGDGYEQYF
CDR3nt: TGTGCCAGTAGTATAGACGGAGACGGCTACGAGCAGTACTTC

j_gene: TRBJ1-2
abundance: -
v_gene: TRBV27
len: 15
d_gene: TRBD1
CDR3aa: CASSWGTGEDYGYTF
CDR3nt: TGTGCCAGCTCCTGGGGGACAGGGGAGGACTATGGCTACACCTTC

j_gene: TRBJ1-2
abundance: -
v_gene: TRBV7-2
len: 13
d_gene: TRBD1
CDR3aa: CASSFGTAYGYTF
CDR3nt: TGTGCCAGCAGCTTCGGGACAGCCTATGGCTACACCTTC

j_gene: TRBJ2-5
abundance: -
v_gene: TRBV25-1
len: 16
d_gene: TRBD2
CDR3aa: CASGPGTSGNYETQYF
CDR3nt: TGTGCCAGCGGACCGGGGACTAGCGGGAACTATGAGACCCAGTACTTC

j_gene: TRBJ2-7
abundance: few
v_gene: TRBV4-1
len: 14
d_gene: -
CDR3aa: CASSQIRGGGEQYF
CDR3nt: TGCGCCAGCAGCCAGATCCGAGGGGGGGGCGAGCAGTACTTC

j_gene: TRBJ2-7
abundance: -
v_gene: TRBV11-2
len: 17
d_gene: -
CDR3aa: CASSLPPTGTGSYEQYF
CDR3nt: TGTGCCAGCAGCTTACCCCCGACAGGAACGGGCTCCTACGAGCAGTACTTC

j_gene: TRBJ1-5
abundance: -
v_gene: TRBV27
len: 16
d_gene: -
CDR3aa: CASSLVAGGSNQPQHF
CDR3nt: TGTGCCAGCAGTTTAGTTGCCGGGGGGAGCAATCAGCCCCAGCATTTT

j_gene: TRBJ1-2
abundance: -
v_gene: TRBV27
len: 15
d_gene: TRBD1
CDR3aa: CASSLSKTGLGGYTF
CDR3nt: TGTGCCAGCAGTTTATCGAAGACAGGGCTTGGTGGCTACACCTTC

j_gene: TRBJ2-2
abundance: few
v_gene: TRBV25-1
len: 17
d_gene: TRBD2
CDR3aa: CASTPGRASGTGGELFF
CDR3nt: TGTGCCAGCACCCCCGGTAGGGCTAGCGGGACTGGCGGGGAGCTGTTTTTT

j_gene: TRBJ1-5
abundance: -
v_gene: TRBV28
len: 15
d_gene: -
CDR3aa: CASSPGLPESQPQHF
CDR3nt: TGTGCCAGCAGTCCCGGTCTACCCGAGAGTCAGCCCCAGCATTTT

j_gene: TRBJ2-7
abundance: -
v_gene: TRBV4-3
len: 15
d_gene: TRBD1
CDR3aa: CASSQGTGGSYEQYF
CDR3nt: TGCGCCAGCAGCCAGGGGACAGGGGGTTCCTACGAGCAGTACTTC

j_gene: TRBJ2-1
abundance: medium-sized
v_gene: TRBV7-9
len: 15
d_gene: TRBD2
CDR3aa: CASSPSGSSYNEQFF
CDR3nt: TGTGCCAGCAGCCCGAGCGGGAGTTCCTACAATGAGCAGTTCTTC

j_gene: TRBJ2-5
abundance: -
v_gene: TRBV9
len: 14
d_gene: -
CDR3aa: CASSETHLRETQYF
CDR3nt: TGTGCCAGCAGCGAAACCCACCTGAGAGAGACCCAGTACTTC

j_gene: TRBJ2-3
abundance: -
v_gene: TRBV2
len: 13
d_gene: TRBD1
CDR3aa: CASPGQGGDTQYF
CDR3nt: TGTGCCAGCCCAGGACAGGGGGGAGATACGCAGTATTTT

j_gene: TRBJ2-7
abundance: -
v_gene: TRBV10-1
len: 14
d_gene: -
CDR3aa: CASSESGGTYEQYF
CDR3nt: TGCGCCAGCAGTGAGTCGGGGGGTACCTACGAGCAGTACTTC

j_gene: TRBJ2-7
abundance: -
v_gene: TRBV6-1
len: 19
d_gene: TRBD1
CDR3aa: CAISEAGTGEEMSSYEQYF
CDR3nt: TGTGCCATCAGCGAAGCCGGGACAGGGGAAGAGATGTCCTCCTACGAGCAGTACTTC

j_gene: TRBJ1-1
abundance: few
v_gene: TRBV10-3
len: 18
d_gene: -
CDR3aa: CASSAPVEAPLPNTEAFF
CDR3nt: TGTGCCAGCAGTGCCCCTGTAGAGGCGCCTCTACCGAACACTGAAGCTTTCTTT

j_gene: TRBJ2-3
abundance: -
v_gene: TRBV7-8
len: 16
d_gene: -
CDR3aa: CASSSRRAGSTDTQYF
CDR3nt: TGTGCCAGCAGCTCCCGGCGGGCGGGGAGCACAGATACGCAGTATTTT

j_gene: TRBJ2-3
abundance: once
v_gene: TRBV9
len: 14
d_gene: -
CDR3aa: CASSVDGTTDTQYF
CDR3nt: TGTGCCAGCAGCGTAGACGGGACTACAGATACGCAGTATTTT

j_gene: TRBJ1-1
abundance: -
v_gene: TRBV7-8
len: 15
d_gene: TRBD1
CDR3aa: CASSRPGTGMTLAFF
CDR3nt: TGTGCCAGCAGCAGGCCCGGGACAGGGATGACTTTGGCTTTCTTT

j_gene: TRBJ2-5
abundance: once
v_gene: TRBV5-5
len: 15
d_gene: TRBD2
CDR3aa: CASSWETSGTESQYF
CDR3nt: TGTGCCAGCAGCTGGGAGACTAGCGGAACAGAGAGCCAGTACTTC

j_gene: TRBJ2-7
abundance: once
v_gene: TRBV7-9
len: 12
d_gene: -
CDR3aa: CAGSSSGYEQYF
CDR3nt: TGTGCCGGCAGCTCTTCAGGGTACGAGCAGTACTTC

j_gene: TRBJ2-4
abundance: -
v_gene: TRBV19
len: 16
d_gene: TRBD1
CDR3aa: CASTYTRTGGPNIQYF
CDR3nt: TGTGCCAGTACCTACACCCGGACAGGGGGCCCGAACATTCAGTACTTC

j_gene: TRBJ2-2
abundance: -
v_gene: TRBV4-3
len: 16
d_gene: -
CDR3aa: CASSQDGGTWRGELFF
CDR3nt: TGCGCCAGCAGCCAAGATGGGGGCACGTGGCGCGGGGAGCTGTTTTTT

j_gene: TRBJ2-1
abundance: -
v_gene: TRBV5-6
len: 15
d_gene: -
CDR3aa: CASSLDYPPYNEQFF
CDR3nt: TGTGCCAGCAGCTTGGACTACCCCCCGTACAATGAGCAGTTCTTC

j_gene: TRBJ2-5
abundance: -
v_gene: TRBV4-1
len: 13
d_gene: -
CDR3aa: CASSQGGDETQYF
CDR3nt: TGCGCCAGCAGCCAAGGCGGGGACGAGACCCAGTACTTC

j_gene: TRBJ2-7
abundance: -
v_gene: TRBV7-2
len: 11
d_gene: -
CDR3aa: CASSSIYEQYF
CDR3nt: TGTGCCAGCAGCTCAATCTACGAGCAGTACTTC

j_gene: TRBJ2-5
abundance: -
v_gene: TRBV10-3
len: 13
d_gene: -
CDR3aa: CAISEMRQETQYF
CDR3nt: TGTGCCATCAGTGAGATGCGGCAAGAGACCCAGTACTTC

j_gene: TRBJ2-7
abundance: -
v_gene: TRBV29-1
len: 13
d_gene: -
CDR3aa: CSVESPGSYEQYF
CDR3nt: TGCAGCGTTGAATCCCCAGGCTCCTACGAGCAGTACTTC

j_gene: TRBJ2-1
abundance: -
v_gene: TRBV19
len: 14
d_gene: -
CDR3aa: CASSIAATFNEQFF
CDR3nt: TGTGCCAGTAGTATAGCAGCGACTTTCAATGAGCAGTTCTTC

j_gene: TRBJ2-1
abundance: -
v_gene: TRBV6-1
len: 15
d_gene: -
CDR3aa: CASSEEEGAFNEQFF
CDR3nt: TGTGCCAGCAGTGAAGAAGAGGGAGCGTTCAATGAGCAGTTCTTC

j_gene: TRBJ2-7
abundance: -
v_gene: TRBV5-6
len: 13
d_gene: -
CDR3aa: CASSFSGENEQYF
CDR3nt: TGTGCCAGCAGCTTCTCCGGGGAGAACGAGCAGTACTTC

j_gene: TRBJ2-3
abundance: -
v_gene: TRBV2
len: 13
d_gene: TRBD1
CDR3aa: CASHRGQADTQYF
CDR3nt: TGTGCCAGCCACAGGGGCCAAGCAGATACGCAGTATTTT

j_gene: TRBJ1-4
abundance: -
v_gene: TRBV19
len: 17
d_gene: -
CDR3aa: CASSIPGGRGRFGKLFF
CDR3nt: TGTGCCAGTAGTATCCCGGGGGGCCGGGGGCGCTTCGGAAAACTGTTTTTT

j_gene: TRBJ2-7
abundance: -
v_gene: TRBV27
len: 13
d_gene: -
CDR3aa: CASSLSGRGEQYF
CDR3nt: TGTGCCAGCAGTTTATCCGGACGGGGCGAGCAGTACTTC

j_gene: TRBJ2-3
abundance: -
v_gene: TRBV7-9
len: 12
d_gene: -
CDR3aa: CASSSTADTQYF
CDR3nt: TGTGCCAGCAGCTCTACAGCAGATACGCAGTATTTT

j_gene: TRBJ1-5
abundance: -
v_gene: TRBV7-9
len: 15
d_gene: -
CDR3aa: CASSLAGGGNQPQHF
CDR3nt: TGTGCCAGCAGCTTAGCAGGGGGTGGCAATCAGCCCCAGCATTTT

j_gene: TRBJ2-2
abundance: -
v_gene: TRBV4-3
len: 16
d_gene: TRBD1
CDR3aa: CASSQEGTGVTGELFF
CDR3nt: TGCGCCAGCAGCCAAGAAGGGACAGGGGTCACCGGGGAGCTGTTTTTT

j_gene: TRBJ2-2
abundance: -
v_gene: TRBV4-3
len: 15
d_gene: TRBD2
CDR3aa: CASSQDASGAGELFF
CDR3nt: TGCGCCAGCAGCCAAGATGCTAGCGGGGCCGGGGAGCTGTTTTTT

j_gene: TRBJ1-5
abundance: -
v_gene: TRBV30
len: 16
d_gene: TRBD1
CDR3aa: CAWSQGVALRNQPQHF
CDR3nt: TGTGCCTGGAGCCAGGGGGTGGCTCTTCGTAATCAGCCCCAGCATTTT

j_gene: TRBJ1-1
abundance: -
v_gene: TRBV6-6
len: 14
d_gene: -
CDR3aa: CASSQQGWNTEAFF
CDR3nt: TGTGCCAGCAGTCAACAGGGTTGGAACACTGAAGCTTTCTTT

j_gene: TRBJ1-6
abundance: -
v_gene: TRBV4-1
len: 19
d_gene: TRBD1
CDR3aa: CASSQDLVGTGLYNSPLHF
CDR3nt: TGCGCCAGCAGCCAAGATTTGGTCGGGACAGGCCTATATAATTCACCCCTCCACTTT

j_gene: TRBJ2-1
abundance: -
v_gene: TRBV6-5
len: 15
d_gene: TRBD1
CDR3aa: CASRHPRDRNNEQFF
CDR3nt: TGTGCCAGCAGGCACCCCCGGGACAGGAATAATGAGCAGTTCTTC

j_gene: TRBJ1-5
abundance: -
v_gene: TRBV16
len: 17
d_gene: TRBD1
CDR3aa: CASSRVGGTGGGQPQHF
CDR3nt: TGTGCCAGCAGCCGCGTAGGTGGGACAGGGGGTGGTCAGCCCCAGCATTTT

j_gene: TRBJ2-5
abundance: -
v_gene: TRBV15
len: 16
d_gene: -
CDR3aa: CATSREIQGFQETQYF
CDR3nt: TGTGCCACCAGCAGAGAGATCCAGGGATTCCAAGAGACCCAGTACTTC

j_gene: TRBJ1-2
abundance: -
v_gene: TRBV12-5
len: 14
d_gene: -
CDR3aa: CASGLGYSGYGYTF
CDR3nt: TGTGCTAGTGGTTTGGGTTACAGCGGCTATGGCTACACCTTC

j_gene: TRBJ2-5
abundance: -
v_gene: TRBV5-4
len: 15
d_gene: TRBD2
CDR3aa: CASSLEAGVVETQYF
CDR3nt: TGTGCCAGCAGCTTGGAAGCGGGAGTAGTGGAGACCCAGTACTTC

j_gene: TRBJ2-1
abundance: -
v_gene: TRBV11-1
len: 12
d_gene: -
CDR3aa: CASSRSGYEQFF
CDR3nt: TGTGCCAGCAGCCGCAGCGGGTATGAGCAGTTCTTC

j_gene: TRBJ1-1
abundance: once
v_gene: TRBV7-8
len: 14
d_gene: -
CDR3aa: CASSLTTEGTEAFF
CDR3nt: TGTGCCAGCAGCTTAACCACGGAGGGGACTGAAGCTTTCTTT

j_gene: TRBJ2-2
abundance: -
v_gene: TRBV7-2
len: 14
d_gene: -
CDR3aa: CASSRGGNTGELFF
CDR3nt: TGTGCCAGCTCGAGGGGGGGGAACACCGGGGAGCTGTTTTTT

j_gene: TRBJ2-7
abundance: -
v_gene: TRBV27
len: 16
d_gene: TRBD2
CDR3aa: CASSFSSGGLTYEQYF
CDR3nt: TGTGCCAGCAGCTTTAGTAGCGGGGGGCTCACCTACGAGCAGTACTTC

j_gene: TRBJ1-5
abundance: -
v_gene: TRBV9
len: 14
d_gene: -
CDR3aa: CASSHDRRSQPQHF
CDR3nt: TGTGCCAGCAGCCACGACAGGAGGAGTCAGCCCCAGCATTTT

j_gene: TRBJ1-5
abundance: -
v_gene: TRBV11-2
len: 17
d_gene: TRBD1
CDR3aa: CASSSRGPGQFNQPQHF
CDR3nt: TGTGCCAGCAGCTCCCGAGGGCCGGGACAGTTTAATCAGCCCCAGCATTTT

j_gene: TRBJ1-1
abundance: few
v_gene: TRBV7-9
len: 15
d_gene: -
CDR3aa: CASSLGRTENTEAFF
CDR3nt: TGTGCCAGCAGCTTGGGCAGGACAGAGAACACTGAAGCTTTCTTT